Presented here are 10 T cell receptor beta chains from one specimen sequenced in a study of CD8 T cells in Susac syndrome (dated by TCRdb to about 2019). The receptor library was made with the immunoSEQ multiplex PCR assay. RNA was extracted using the RNeasy kit, and about 0.45 to 1 ug of the RNA was reverse transcribed with random hexamers. The public sequencing data were trimmed at Q25 with fastp and processed into clonotypes with MiXCR by TCRdb, which kept only in-frame beta chains. One record per CDR3 amino acid sequence lists the most common genes and DNA. The sample table contains around 160,000 distinct CDR3 sequences; only one count was recorded for around 94% of them. Roughly 0.14% of the sample goes to the ten largest clones. Sequencing was performed on CD4+ T cells from PBMCs. Receptors originate from a human donor in good health.

The CDR3 bases are TGCGCCAGCAGCCAAGATCGCGGAGGCTCGGGGACCCAGTACTTC. Its protein product is CASSQDRGGSGTQYF. V and J are TRBV4-3 and TRBJ2-5; possibly TRBD2 for D (5 bases). Trimming shortened V by 0 bases and J by 7 bases, and 15 bases separated the two germline ends. CDR1 and CDR2 (germline): LGHNA, YSLEER. This CDR3 has 15 amino acids.

The CDR3 DNA is TGTGCCTGGGGTTCTTGGGACAGGGAAGAGACCCAGTACTTC. This codes for CAWGSWDREETQYF. The V and J genes are TRBV30 and TRBJ2-5; the match to TRBD1 covers 9 bases. Germline assignment: CDR1 GTSNPN and CDR2 SVGIG (reference sequence). This CDR3 is built from 14 residues. J gave up 3 bases and V 5 bases, and 7 bases lay outside the gene matches.

The CDR3 spells CASSTNSAGGETEAFF. The CDR3 nucleotides read TGTGCCAGCAGTACCAACTCAGCGGGGGGTGAAACTGAAGCTTTCTTT. The chain joins TRBV25-1 to TRBJ1-1; TRBD1 might be the D (5 bases). CDR1 MGHDK and CDR2 SYGVNS come from the germline V gene. The V end was cut by 5 bases, the J end by 5 bases, with 21 bases between. The CDR3 covers 16 residues.

The chain combines TRBV12-3 or TRBV12-4 with TRBJ2-5; 9 bases are a match to TRBD2. V was clipped by 3 bases and J by 4 bases; unmatched bases: 9. This CDR3 has 16 amino acids. The CDR3 sequence: CASSLSGLAGRETQYF. DNA for the CDR3: TGTGCCAGCAGTTTGTCTGGTCTAGCGGGGAGAGAGACCCAGTACTTC.

The CDR3 loop reads CASSPRDAGTEAFF. The CDR3 nucleotides are TGTGCCAGCAGCCCGAGGGACGCGGGCACTGAAGCTTTCTTT. V is TRBV7-9 and J is TRBJ1-1; a possible D gene is TRBD1 (5 bases). This CDR3 is built from 14 residues. Germline lookup yields CDR1 SEHNR and CDR2 FQNEAQ (reference sequence). With 5 bases removed from V and 4 bases from J, the gap between germline ends came to 14 bases. The whole variable domain, filled in from reference TRBV7-9 and TRBJ1-1, reads DTGVSQNPRHKITKRGQNVTFRCDPISEHNRLYWYRQTLGQGPEFLTYFQNEAQLEKSRLLSDRFSAERPKGSFSTLEIQRTEQGDSAMYLCASSPRDAGTEAFFGQGTRLTVV.

The chain couples TRBV6-6 to TRBJ1-3, with D possibly TRBD1 on 5 matching bases. CDR1 MNHNY and CDR2 SVGAGI come from the germline V gene (reference sequence). Trimming took 7 bases from V and 2 from J, leaving 9 bases between them. The CDR3 is 13 amino acids. DNA for the CDR3: TGTGCCAGCAAGCAGGGTCCTGGAAACACCATATATTTT. Translating gives CASKQGPGNTIYF.

The genes are TRBV20-1 and TRBJ1-1; tentative D call: TRBD1 (6 bases). The V end was cut by 4 bases, the J end by 5 bases, with 11 bases between. The CDR3 runs 12 residues. Germline V gene data show CDR1 as DFQATT and CDR2 as SNEGSKA (reference sequence). The CDR3 here is CSATVQGTEAFF. CDR3 DNA sequence: TGCAGTGCTACGGTGCAGGGGACTGAAGCTTTCTTT.

The rearrangement joins TRBV6-1 to TRBJ1-2; no reliable D call. Germline lookup yields CDR1 MNHNS and CDR2 SASEGT. The CDR3 totals 12 residues. Deletions cut 7 bases from V and 4 bases from J, with 10 bases between. The CDR3 reads CASNGGSYGYTF. CDR3 in DNA: TGTGCCAGCAACGGCGGATCCTATGGCTACACCTTC.

The rearrangement links TRBV4-2 to TRBJ2-3, with 8 bases identical to TRBD2. Per germline, CDR1 LGHNA and CDR2 YNFKEQ. The V gene end was trimmed by 0 bases and the J gene end by 4 bases; junction bases not matched to a gene: 9. CDR3 size: 17 residues. CDR3 in DNA: TGTGCCAGCAGCCAAGATGGCGCGGGGGGAGGGGCAGATACGCAGTATTTT. Amino acids: CASSQDGAGGGADTQYF.

The CDR3 DNA is TGTGCCAGCAAACGGGGAACATCAGATACGCAGTATTTT. This codes for CASKRGTSDTQYF. V is TRBV6-5 and J is TRBJ2-3, with D tentatively TRBD2 (5 bases). The CDR3 runs to 13 residues. With 7 bases removed from V and 4 bases from J, the gap between germline ends came to 12 bases. Germline loops: CDR1 MNHEY, CDR2 SVGAGI.